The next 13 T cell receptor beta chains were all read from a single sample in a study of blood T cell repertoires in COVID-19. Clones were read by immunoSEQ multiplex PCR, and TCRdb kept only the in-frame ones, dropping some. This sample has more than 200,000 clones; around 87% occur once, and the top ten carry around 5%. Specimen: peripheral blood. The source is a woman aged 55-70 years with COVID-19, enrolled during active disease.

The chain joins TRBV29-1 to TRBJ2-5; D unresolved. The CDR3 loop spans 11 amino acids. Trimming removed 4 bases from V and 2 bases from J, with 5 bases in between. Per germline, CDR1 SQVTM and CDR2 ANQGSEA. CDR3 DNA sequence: TGCAGCGTTGGAACACAAGAGACCCAGTACTTC. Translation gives CSVGTQETQYF.

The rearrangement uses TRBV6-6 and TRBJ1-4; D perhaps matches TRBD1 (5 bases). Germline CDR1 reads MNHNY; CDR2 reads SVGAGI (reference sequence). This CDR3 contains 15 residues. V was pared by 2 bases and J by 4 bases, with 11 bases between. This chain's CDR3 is CASSYTRADNEKLFF. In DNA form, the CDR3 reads TGTGCCAGCAGTTACACCAGGGCCGATAATGAAAAACTGTTTTTT.

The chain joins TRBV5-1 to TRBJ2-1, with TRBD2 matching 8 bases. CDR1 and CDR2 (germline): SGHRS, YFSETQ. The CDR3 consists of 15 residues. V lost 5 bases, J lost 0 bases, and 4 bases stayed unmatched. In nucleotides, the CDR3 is TGCGCCAGCAGACTAGCGGTGAGCTCCTACAATGAGCAGTTCTTC. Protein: CASRLAVSSYNEQFF. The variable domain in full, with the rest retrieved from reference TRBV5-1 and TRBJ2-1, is KAGVTQTPRYLIKTRGQQVTLSCSPISGHRSVSWYQQTPGQGLQFLFEYFSETQRNKGNFPGRFSGRQFSNSRSEMNVSTLELGDSALYLCASRLAVSSYNEQFFGPGTRLTVL.

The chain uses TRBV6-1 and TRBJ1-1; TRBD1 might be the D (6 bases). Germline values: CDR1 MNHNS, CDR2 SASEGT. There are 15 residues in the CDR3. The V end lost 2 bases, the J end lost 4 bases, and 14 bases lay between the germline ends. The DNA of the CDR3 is TGTGCCAGCAGTGAACGCGGGGGCGGGGTCACTGAAGCTTTCTTT. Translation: CASSERGGGVTEAFF.

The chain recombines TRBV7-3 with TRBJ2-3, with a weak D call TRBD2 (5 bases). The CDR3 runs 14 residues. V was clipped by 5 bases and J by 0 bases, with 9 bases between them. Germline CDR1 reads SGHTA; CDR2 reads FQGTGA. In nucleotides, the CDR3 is TGTGCCAGCAGCGAAGCGGATAGCACAGATACGCAGTATTTT. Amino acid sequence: CASSEADSTDTQYF.

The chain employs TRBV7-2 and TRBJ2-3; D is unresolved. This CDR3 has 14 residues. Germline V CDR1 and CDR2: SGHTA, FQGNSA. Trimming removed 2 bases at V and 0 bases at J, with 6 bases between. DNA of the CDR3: TGTGCCAGCAGCTTATCTGTTAGCACAGATACGCAGTATTTT. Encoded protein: CASSLSVSTDTQYF.

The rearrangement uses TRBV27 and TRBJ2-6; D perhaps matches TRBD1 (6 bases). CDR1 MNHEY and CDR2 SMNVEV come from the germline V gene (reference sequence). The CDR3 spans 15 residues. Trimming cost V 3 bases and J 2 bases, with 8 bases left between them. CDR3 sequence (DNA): TGTGCCAGCAGTTTCCAGGGGACTGGGGCCAACGTCCTGACTTTC. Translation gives CASSFQGTGANVLTF. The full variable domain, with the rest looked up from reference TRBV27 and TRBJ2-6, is EAQVTQNPRYLITVTGKKLTVTCSQNMNHEYMSWYRQDPGLGLRQIYYSMNVEVTDKGDVPEGYKVSRKEKRNFPLILESPSPNQTSLYFCASSFQGTGANVLTFGAGSRLTVL.

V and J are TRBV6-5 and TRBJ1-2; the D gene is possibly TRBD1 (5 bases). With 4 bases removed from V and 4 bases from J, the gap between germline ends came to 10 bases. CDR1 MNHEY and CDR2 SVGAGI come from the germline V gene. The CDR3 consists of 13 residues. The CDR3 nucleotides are TGTGCCAGCAGTTGGGTGGGGGGCTATGGCTACACCTTC. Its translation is CASSWVGGYGYTF.

CDR3 protein: CATRQGPMNTEAFF. DNA of the CDR3: TGTGCCACTAGACAGGGACCTATGAACACTGAAGCTTTCTTT. The chain couples TRBV6-5 to TRBJ1-1; 7 bases align to TRBD1. This CDR3 is built from 14 residues. Germline V gene data show CDR1 as MNHEY and CDR2 as SVGAGI. V shed 10 bases, J shed 0 bases, and the junction held 8 bases outside the gene matches.

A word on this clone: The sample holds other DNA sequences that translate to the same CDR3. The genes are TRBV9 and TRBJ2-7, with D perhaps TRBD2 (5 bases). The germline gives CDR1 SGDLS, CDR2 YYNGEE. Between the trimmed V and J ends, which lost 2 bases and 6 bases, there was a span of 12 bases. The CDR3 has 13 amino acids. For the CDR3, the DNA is TGTGCCAGCAGCGTTCTTCCTGGGAGCGAGCAGTACTTC. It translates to CASSVLPGSEQYF.

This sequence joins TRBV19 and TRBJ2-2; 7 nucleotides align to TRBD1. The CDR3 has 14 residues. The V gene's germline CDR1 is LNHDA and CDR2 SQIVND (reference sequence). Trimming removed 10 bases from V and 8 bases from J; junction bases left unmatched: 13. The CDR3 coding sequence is TGTGCCACGGAAGCCAGGGACAGTCTTGGGGAGCTGTTTTTT. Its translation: CATEARDSLGELFF.

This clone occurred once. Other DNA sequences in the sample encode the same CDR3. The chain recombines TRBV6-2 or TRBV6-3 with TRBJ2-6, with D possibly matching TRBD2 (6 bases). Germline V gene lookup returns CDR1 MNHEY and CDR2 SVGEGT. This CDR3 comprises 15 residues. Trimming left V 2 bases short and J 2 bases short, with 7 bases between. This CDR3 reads CASSYGGAGANVLTF. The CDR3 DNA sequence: TGTGCCAGCAGTTACGGAGGGGCTGGGGCCAACGTCCTGACTTTC.

In nucleotides, the CDR3 is TGTGCCAGCTCACCCGGCAAGACTAGCGGCTACACCGGGGAGCTGTTTTTT. This codes for CASSPGKTSGYTGELFF. J is TRBJ2-2 and V is TRBV18; 9 bases match TRBD2. The CDR3 contains 17 residues. The V gene end was trimmed by 3 bases and the J gene end by 3 bases; junction bases not matched to a gene: 8. Per the germline V gene, CDR1 is KGHSH and CDR2 is LQKENI.